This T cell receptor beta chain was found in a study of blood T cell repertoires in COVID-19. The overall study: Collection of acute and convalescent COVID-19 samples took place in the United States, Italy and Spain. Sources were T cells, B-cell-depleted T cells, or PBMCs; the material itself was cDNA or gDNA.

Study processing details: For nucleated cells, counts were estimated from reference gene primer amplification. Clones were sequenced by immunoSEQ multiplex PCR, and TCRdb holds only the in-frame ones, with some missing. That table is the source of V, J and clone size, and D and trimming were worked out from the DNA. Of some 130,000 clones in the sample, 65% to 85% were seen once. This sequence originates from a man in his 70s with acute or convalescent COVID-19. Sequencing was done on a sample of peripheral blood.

The CDR3 nucleotides read TGTGCCAGCAGGGTCTCCGGGACAGGGGTTAGCGAGCAGTACTTC. Amino acids: CASRVSGTGVSEQYF. The chain is built from TRBV28 and TRBJ2-7; 10 positions match TRBD1. The CDR3 runs to 15 residues. V gave up 6 bases and J gave up 6 bases; unmatched junction bases: 11. CDR1 is MDHEN and CDR2 is SYDVKM in the germline V gene.